This TCR beta chain came from a study of response to subunit inactivated influenza vaccine. Study results and caveats: Each seasonal influenza vaccination recruits few new T cells, the authors suggested.

This clonotype has just a few counts. What it binds is not known. Germline assignment: CDR1 DFQATT and CDR2 SNEGSKA (reference sequence). The CDR3 sequence is 11 residues long. TCRdb processed the RT-PCR reads anew with MiXCR; each CDR3 protein has one entry. Here the sample spans around 200,000 distinct CDR3 sequences, nearly 9.5% being singletons. Source: non-naive T cells sorted from PBMCs, taken on the day of vaccination. V usage is TRBV20-1 and J usage is TRBJ1-1; D gene uncertain. This clonotype was sampled from a man in his fifties who received an inactivated influenza vaccine. CDR3 nucleotide sequence: TGCCTATACGCTTTCGGGGCTGAAGCTTTCTTT. The encoded protein is CLYAFGAEAFF.